This TCR beta chain was documented in a study of OX40 agonist ivuxolimab in advanced cancers. The overall study: There were three patients with partial responses, one having hepatocellular carcinoma and two cutaneous melanoma.

Patients who had autoimmune disease history or got systemic immunosuppression were left out. Findings and caveats of the study: Doses of 0.1 to 3.0 mg/kg were accompanied by clonal expansion of CD4+ and CD8+ blood T cells by week 6. Average numbers of expanded clones were greater in CD8+ T cells than in CD4+.

In the case of this clone: Its antigen is not identified. Being one base from a much bigger clone, this may be a read error.

This CDR3 has 16 residues. The germline V gene has CDR1 LGHNA and CDR2 YNFKEQ. The assay was immunoSEQ multiplex PCR, and TCRdb's table has in-frame clones only and misses some. The sample has under 30,000 clones; around 80% are singletons. The sequencing used CD4+ or CD8+ T cells sorted from blood, collected in a trial of the OX40 agonist ivuxolimab. The chain combines TRBV4-2 with TRBJ2-7, with 7 bases fitting TRBD2. The TCR sequence derives from an adult with an advanced solid tumor such as melanoma, head and neck, liver or kidney cancer. The CDR3 reads CASSQIERLGGGALDF. The CDR3 DNA sequence: TGTGCCAGCAGCCAAATAGAGAGACTGGGCGGGGGAGCATTGGACTTC.